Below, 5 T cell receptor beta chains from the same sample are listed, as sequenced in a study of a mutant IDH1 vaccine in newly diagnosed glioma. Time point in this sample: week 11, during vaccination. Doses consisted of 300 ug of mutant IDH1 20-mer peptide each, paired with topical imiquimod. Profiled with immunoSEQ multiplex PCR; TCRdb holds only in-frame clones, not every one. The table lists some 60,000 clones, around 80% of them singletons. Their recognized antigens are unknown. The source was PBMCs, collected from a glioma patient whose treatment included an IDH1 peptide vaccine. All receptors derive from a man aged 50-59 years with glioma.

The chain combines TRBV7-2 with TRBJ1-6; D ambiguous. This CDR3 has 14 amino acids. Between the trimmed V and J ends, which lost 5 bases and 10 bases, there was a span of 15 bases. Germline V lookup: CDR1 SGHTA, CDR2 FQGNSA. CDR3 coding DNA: TGTGCCAGCAGCCTCGGACCCTCCGAGTCACCCCTCCACTTT. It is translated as CASSLGPSESPLHF.

CDR3 in amino acids: CASSPGTVDQPQHF. The CDR3 DNA reads as TGTGCCAGCAGCCCCGGGACAGTTGATCAGCCCCAGCATTTT. V and J are TRBV7-9 and TRBJ1-5; TRBD1 matches 7 bases. Germline-derived CDR1 and CDR2 are SEHNR and FQNEAQ (reference sequence). The CDR3 consists of 14 residues. V dropped 5 bases and J dropped 5; count of bases not matched to a gene: 6.

The CDR3 here is CASSPQPDLAKNIQYF. DNA for the CDR3: TGTGCCAGCAGCCCGCAACCGGACCTAGCCAAAAACATTCAGTACTTC. The chain joins TRBV4-2 to TRBJ2-4, with unresolved D. The CDR3 is made up of 16 amino acids. CDR1 and CDR2 from the germline V gene are LGHNA and YNFKEQ. Trimming left V 4 bases short and J 0 bases short, with 13 bases between.

Written as DNA, the CDR3 is TGTGCCAGCAGTGTCTACAGGGCTGGAGCTTTCTTT. This translates into CASSVYRAGAFF. The rearrangement uses TRBV2 and TRBJ1-1; tentatively, D is TRBD1 (6 bases). CDR1 and CDR2 (germline): SNHLY, FYNNEI. The CDR3 is 12 amino acids. The V and J ends lost 4 bases and 10 bases respectively, with 13 bases between them. Full variable domain (rest looked up from reference TRBV2 and TRBJ1-1): EPEVTQTPSHQVTQMGQEVILRCVPISNHLYFYWYRQILGQKVEFLVSFYNNEISEKSEIFDDQFSVERPDGSNFTLKIRSTKLEDSAMYFCASSVYRAGAFFGQGTRLTVV.

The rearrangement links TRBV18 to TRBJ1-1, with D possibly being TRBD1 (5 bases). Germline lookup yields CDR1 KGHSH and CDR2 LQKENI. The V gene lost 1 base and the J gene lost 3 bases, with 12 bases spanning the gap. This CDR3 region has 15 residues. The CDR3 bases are TGTGCCAGCTCACCACAGACCCGAGGGGACACTGAAGCTTTCTTT. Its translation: CASSPQTRGDTEAFF.